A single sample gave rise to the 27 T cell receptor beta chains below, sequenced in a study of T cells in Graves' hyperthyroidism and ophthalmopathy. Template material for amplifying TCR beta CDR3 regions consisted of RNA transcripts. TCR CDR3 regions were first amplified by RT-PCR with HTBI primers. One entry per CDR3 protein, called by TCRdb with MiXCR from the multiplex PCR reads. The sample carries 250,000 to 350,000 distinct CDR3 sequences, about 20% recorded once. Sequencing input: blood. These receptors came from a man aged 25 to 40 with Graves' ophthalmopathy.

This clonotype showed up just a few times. CDR3 DNA sequence: TGTGCCAGCATACCGGGGACTAGCGGGGCCGATACGCAGTATTTT. Protein sequence: CASIPGTSGADTQYF. The chain employs TRBV7-8 and TRBJ2-3; 13 bases are shared with TRBD2. Germline CDR1 and CDR2: SGHVS and FQNEAQ. The trim removed 7 bases at V and 6 bases at J, leaving 7 bases unmatched. The CDR3 is 15 residues long.

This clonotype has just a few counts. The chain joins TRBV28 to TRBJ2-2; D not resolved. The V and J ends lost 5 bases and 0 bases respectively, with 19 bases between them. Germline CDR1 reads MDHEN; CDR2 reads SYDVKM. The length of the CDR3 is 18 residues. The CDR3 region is CASSLPDGLSSNTGELFF. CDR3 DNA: TGTGCCAGCAGTCTCCCGGACGGGCTGTCATCGAACACCGGGGAGCTGTTTTTT.

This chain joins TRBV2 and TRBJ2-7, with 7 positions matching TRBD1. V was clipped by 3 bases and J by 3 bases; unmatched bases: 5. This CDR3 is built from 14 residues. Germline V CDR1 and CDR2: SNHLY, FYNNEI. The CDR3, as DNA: TGTGCCAGCAGTGATCTGGGACAGATCTACGAGCAGTACTTC. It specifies CASSDLGQIYEQYF. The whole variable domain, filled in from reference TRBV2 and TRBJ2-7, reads EPEVTQTPSHQVTQMGQEVILRCVPISNHLYFYWYRQILGQKVEFLVSFYNNEISEKSEIFDDQFSVERPDGSNFTLKIRSTKLEDSAMYFCASSDLGQIYEQYFGPGTRLTVT.

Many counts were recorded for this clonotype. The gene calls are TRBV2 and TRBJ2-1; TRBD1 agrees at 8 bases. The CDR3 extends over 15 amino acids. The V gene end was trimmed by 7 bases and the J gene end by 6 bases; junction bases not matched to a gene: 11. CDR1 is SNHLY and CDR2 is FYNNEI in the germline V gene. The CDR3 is CASKEPGQGRNEQFF. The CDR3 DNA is TGTGCCAGCAAGGAACCAGGACAGGGACGCAATGAGCAGTTCTTC.

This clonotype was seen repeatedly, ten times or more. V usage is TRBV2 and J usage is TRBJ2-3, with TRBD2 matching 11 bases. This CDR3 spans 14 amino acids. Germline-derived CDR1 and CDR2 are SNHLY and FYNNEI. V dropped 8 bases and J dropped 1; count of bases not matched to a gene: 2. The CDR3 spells CASGSGRGTDTQYF. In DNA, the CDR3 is TGTGCCAGCGGTAGCGGGAGGGGCACAGATACGCAGTATTTT. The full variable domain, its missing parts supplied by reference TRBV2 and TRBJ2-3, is EPEVTQTPSHQVTQMGQEVILRCVPISNHLYFYWYRQILGQKVEFLVSFYNNEISEKSEIFDDQFSVERPDGSNFTLKIRSTKLEDSAMYFCASGSGRGTDTQYFGPGTRLTVL.

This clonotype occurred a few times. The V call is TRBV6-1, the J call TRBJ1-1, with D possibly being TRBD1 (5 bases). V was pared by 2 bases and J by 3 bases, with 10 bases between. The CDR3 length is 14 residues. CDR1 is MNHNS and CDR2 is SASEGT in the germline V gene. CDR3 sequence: CASSELGGDTEAFF. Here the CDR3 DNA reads TGTGCCAGCAGTGAACTGGGGGGGGACACTGAAGCTTTCTTT.

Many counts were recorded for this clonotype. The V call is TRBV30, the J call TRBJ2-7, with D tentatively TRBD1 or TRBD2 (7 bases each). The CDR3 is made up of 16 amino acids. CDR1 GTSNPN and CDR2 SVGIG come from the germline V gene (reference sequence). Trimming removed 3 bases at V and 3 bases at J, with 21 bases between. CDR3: CAWSGGGGSGHYEQYF. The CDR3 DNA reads TGTGCCTGGAGCGGAGGGGGCGGGAGTGGGCACTACGAGCAGTACTTC.

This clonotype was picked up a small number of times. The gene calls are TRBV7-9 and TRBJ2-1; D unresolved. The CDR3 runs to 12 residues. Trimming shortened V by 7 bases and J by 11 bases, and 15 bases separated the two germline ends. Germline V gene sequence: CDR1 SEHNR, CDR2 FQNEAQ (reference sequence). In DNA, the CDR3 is TGTGCCAGCACCCCCGACTCGGGCCAGCAGTTCTTC. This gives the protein CASTPDSGQQFF.

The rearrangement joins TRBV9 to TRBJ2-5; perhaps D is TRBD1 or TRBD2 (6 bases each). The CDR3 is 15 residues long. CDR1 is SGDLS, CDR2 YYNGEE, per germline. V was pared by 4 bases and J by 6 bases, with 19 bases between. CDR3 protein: CASSRRGEALQTQYF. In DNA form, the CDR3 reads TGTGCCAGCAGCAGAAGGGGGGAGGCATTGCAGACCCAGTACTTC.

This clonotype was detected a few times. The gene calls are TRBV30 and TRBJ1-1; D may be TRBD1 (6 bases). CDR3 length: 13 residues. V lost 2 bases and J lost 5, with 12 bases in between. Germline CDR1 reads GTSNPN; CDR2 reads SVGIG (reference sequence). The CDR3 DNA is TGTGCCTGGAGTTTGGTAACAGGGACTGAAGCTTTCTTT. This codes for CAWSLVTGTEAFF.

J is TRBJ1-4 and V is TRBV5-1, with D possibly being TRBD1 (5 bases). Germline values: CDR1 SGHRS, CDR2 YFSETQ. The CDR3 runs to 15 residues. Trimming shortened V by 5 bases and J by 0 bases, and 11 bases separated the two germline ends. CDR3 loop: CASRETVSTNEKLFF. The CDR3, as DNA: TGCGCCAGCAGGGAGACAGTATCAACTAATGAAAAACTGTTTTTT.

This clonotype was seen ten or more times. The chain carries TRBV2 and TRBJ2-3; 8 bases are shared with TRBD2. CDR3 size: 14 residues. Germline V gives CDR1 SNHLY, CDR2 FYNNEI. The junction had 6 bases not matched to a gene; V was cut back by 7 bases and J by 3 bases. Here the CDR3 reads CASTRTSSTDTQYF. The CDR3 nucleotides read TGTGCCAGCACCCGGACTAGCTCGACAGATACGCAGTATTTT.

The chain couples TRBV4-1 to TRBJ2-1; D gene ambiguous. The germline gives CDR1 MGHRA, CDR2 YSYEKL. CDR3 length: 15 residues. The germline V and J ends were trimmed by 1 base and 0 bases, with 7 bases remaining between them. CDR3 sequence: CASSQGESSYNEQFF. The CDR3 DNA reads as TGCGCCAGCAGCCAAGGTGAGAGCTCCTACAATGAGCAGTTCTTC.

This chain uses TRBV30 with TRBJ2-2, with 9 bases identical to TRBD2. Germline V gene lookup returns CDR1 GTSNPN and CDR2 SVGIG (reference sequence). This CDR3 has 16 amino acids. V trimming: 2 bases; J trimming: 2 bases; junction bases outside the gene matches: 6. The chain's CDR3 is CAWSPLAGSNTGELFF. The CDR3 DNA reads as TGTGCCTGGAGTCCCCTAGCGGGGTCTAACACCGGGGAGCTGTTTTTT.

The CDR3 spells CASSYDLGRTGTQYF. In DNA, the CDR3 is TGTGCCAGCAGTTACGATCTGGGCAGGACCGGGACCCAGTACTTC. The rearrangement links TRBV6-2 or TRBV6-3 to TRBJ2-5; D is unclear. Germline V CDR1 and CDR2: MNHEY, SVGEGT. The CDR3 is made up of 15 amino acids. V shed 2 bases and J shed 7 bases, with 17 bases lying between them.

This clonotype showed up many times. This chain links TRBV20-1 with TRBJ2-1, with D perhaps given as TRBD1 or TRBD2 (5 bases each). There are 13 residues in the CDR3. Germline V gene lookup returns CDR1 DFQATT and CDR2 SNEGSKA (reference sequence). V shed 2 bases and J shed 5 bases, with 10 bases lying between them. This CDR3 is CSARWGWDNEQFF. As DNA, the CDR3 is TGCAGTGCTAGATGGGGGTGGGACAATGAGCAGTTCTTC.

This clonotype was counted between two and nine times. In DNA, the CDR3 is TGTGCCAGCAGCTTAGGGGGGACAGGGGGTGCCTATGGCTACACCTTC. Its protein is CASSLGGTGGAYGYTF. The rearrangement joins TRBV11-1 to TRBJ1-2, with TRBD1 matching 11 bases. V was pared by 1 base and J by 4 bases, with 5 bases of the junction left unmatched. The CDR3 sequence is 16 residues long. Per germline, CDR1 SGHAT and CDR2 FQDESV (reference sequence).

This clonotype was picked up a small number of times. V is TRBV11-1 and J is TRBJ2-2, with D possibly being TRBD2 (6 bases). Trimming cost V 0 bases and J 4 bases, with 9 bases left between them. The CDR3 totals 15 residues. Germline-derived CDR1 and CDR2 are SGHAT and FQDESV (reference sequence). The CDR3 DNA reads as TGTGCCAGCAGCTTAGCACTAGCTGTCACCGGGGAGCTGTTTTTT. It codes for CASSLALAVTGELFF.

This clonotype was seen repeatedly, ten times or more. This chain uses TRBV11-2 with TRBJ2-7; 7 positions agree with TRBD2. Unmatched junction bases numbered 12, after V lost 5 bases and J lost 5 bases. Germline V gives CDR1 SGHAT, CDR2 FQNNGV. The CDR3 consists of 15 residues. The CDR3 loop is CASSPRRGGLNEQYF. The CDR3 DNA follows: TGTGCCAGCAGCCCCCGTAGGGGAGGGCTCAACGAGCAGTACTTC.

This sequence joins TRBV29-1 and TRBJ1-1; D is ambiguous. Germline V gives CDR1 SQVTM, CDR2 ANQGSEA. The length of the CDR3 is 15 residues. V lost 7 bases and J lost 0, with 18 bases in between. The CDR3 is CSAAPAQSMNTEAFF. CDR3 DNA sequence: TGCAGCGCCGCCCCGGCTCAGAGCATGAACACTGAAGCTTTCTTT.

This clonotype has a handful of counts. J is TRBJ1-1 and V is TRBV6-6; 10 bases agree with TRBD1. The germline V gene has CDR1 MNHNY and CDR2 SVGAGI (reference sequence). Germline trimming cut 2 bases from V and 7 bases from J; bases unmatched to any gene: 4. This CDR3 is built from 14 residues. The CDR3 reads CASSYQGQGIEAFF. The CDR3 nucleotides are TGTGCCAGCAGTTACCAGGGACAGGGGATTGAAGCTTTCTTT.

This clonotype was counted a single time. CDR3 sequence reads: CASSYRSWRAFF. Here the CDR3 DNA reads TGTGCCAGCAGTTACCGGAGCTGGCGGGCTTTCTTT. The chain combines TRBV6-5 with TRBJ1-1; no reliable D call. Trimming pared 2 bases from V and 11 bases from J, leaving 12 bases between. This CDR3 is 12 amino acids long. Per the germline V gene, CDR1 is MNHEY and CDR2 is SVGAGI.

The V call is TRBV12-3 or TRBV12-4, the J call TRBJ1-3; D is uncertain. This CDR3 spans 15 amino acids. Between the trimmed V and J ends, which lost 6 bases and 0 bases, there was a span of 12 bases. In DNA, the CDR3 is TGTGCCAGCAGGCAGCGGGTCCCCTCTGGAAACACCATATATTTT. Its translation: CASRQRVPSGNTIYF.

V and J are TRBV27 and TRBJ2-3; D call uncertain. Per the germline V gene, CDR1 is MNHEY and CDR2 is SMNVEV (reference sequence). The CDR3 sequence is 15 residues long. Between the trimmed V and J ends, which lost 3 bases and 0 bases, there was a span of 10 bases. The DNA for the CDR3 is TGTGCCAGCAGTTTTCGTGCCACTAGCACAGATACGCAGTATTTT. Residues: CASSFRATSTDTQYF.

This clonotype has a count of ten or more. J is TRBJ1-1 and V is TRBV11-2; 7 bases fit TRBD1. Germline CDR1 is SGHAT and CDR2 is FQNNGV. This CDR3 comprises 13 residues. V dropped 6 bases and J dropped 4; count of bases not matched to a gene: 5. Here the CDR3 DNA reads TGTGCCAGCAGGACAGGGCAAACCACTGAAGCTTTCTTT. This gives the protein CASRTGQTTEAFF.

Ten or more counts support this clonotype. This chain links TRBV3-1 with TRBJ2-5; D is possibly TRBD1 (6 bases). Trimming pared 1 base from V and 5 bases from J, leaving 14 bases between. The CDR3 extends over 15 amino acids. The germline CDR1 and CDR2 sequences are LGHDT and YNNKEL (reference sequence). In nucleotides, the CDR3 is TGTGCCAGCAGCCAAGTATCTGGGGGCAGGGAGACCCAGTACTTC. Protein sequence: CASSQVSGGRETQYF.

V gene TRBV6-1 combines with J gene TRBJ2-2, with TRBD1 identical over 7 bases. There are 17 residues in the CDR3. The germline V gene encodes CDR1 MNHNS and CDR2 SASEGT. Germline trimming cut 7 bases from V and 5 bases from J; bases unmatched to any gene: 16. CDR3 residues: CASKLQGGWSMTGELFF. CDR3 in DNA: TGTGCCAGCAAACTTCAAGGGGGCTGGAGTATGACCGGGGAGCTGTTTTTT.